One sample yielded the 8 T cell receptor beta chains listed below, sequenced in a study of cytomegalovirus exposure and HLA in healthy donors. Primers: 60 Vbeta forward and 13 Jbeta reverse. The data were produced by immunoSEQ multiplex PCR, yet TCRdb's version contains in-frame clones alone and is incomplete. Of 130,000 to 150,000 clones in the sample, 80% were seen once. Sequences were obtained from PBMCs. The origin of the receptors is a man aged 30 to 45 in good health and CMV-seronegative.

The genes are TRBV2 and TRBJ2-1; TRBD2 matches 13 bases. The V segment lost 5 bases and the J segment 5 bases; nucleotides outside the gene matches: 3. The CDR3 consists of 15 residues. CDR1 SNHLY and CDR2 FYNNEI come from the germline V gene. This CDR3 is CASSIGTSGNNEQFF. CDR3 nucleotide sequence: TGTGCCAGCAGTATCGGGACTAGCGGGAACAATGAGCAGTTCTTC.

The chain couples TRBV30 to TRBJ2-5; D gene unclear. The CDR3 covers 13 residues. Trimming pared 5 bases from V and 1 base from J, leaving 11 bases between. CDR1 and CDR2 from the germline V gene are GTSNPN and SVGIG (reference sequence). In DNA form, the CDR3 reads TGTGCCTGGCAGAGAGGCGGCCAAGAGACCCAGTACTTC. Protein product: CAWQRGGQETQYF.

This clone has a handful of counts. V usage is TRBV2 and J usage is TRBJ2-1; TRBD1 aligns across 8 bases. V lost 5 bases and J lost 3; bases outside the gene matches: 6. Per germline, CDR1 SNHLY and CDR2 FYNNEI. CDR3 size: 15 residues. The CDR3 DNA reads TGTGCCAGCAGTATGGAGGACAGGGTCTACAATGAGCAGTTCTTC. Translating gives CASSMEDRVYNEQFF.

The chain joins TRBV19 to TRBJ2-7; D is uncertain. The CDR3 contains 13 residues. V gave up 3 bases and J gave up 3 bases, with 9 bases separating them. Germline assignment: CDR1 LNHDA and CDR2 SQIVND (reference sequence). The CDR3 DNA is TGTGCCAGTAGTATTTCTGCAGGCTACGAGCAGTACTTC. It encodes CASSISAGYEQYF. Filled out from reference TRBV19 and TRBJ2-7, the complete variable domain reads DGGITQSPKYLFRKEGQNVTLSCEQNLNHDAMYWYRQDPGQGLRLIYYSQIVNDFQKGDIAEGYSVSREKKESFPLTVTSAQKNPTAFYLCASSISAGYEQYFGPGTRLTVT.

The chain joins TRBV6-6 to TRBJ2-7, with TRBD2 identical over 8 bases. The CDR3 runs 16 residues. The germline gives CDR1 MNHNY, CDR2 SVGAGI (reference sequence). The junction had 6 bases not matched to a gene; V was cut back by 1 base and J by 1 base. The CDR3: CASSYWGLGGSYEQYF. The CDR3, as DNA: TGTGCCAGCAGTTACTGGGGACTAGGGGGGTCCTACGAGCAGTACTTC.

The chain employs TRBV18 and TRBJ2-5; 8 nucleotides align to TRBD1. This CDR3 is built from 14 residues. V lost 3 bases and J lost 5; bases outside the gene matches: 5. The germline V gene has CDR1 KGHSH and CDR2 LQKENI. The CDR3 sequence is CASSPSRGLETQYF. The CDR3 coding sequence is TGTGCCAGCTCACCGTCCAGGGGGCTTGAGACCCAGTACTTC.

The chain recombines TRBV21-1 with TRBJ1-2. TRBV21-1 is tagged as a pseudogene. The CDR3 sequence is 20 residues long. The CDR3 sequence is CASSFNPGLQTTITNYGYTF. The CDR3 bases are TGTGCCAGCAGTTTCAATCCGGGACTCCAAACCACAATAACTAACTATGGCTACACCTTC.

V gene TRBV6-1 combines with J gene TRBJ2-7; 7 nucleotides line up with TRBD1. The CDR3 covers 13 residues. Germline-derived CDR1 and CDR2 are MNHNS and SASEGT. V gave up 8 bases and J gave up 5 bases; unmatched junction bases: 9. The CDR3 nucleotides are TGTGCCAGCGAAGACAGGGCGGTCCACGAGCAGTACTTC. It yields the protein CASEDRAVHEQYF.